The clone carrying this T cell receptor (beta chain) has more than one count but fewer than ten. The target antigen is unknown. The CDR3 is made up of 15 amino acids. Germline CDR1 is MGHRA and CDR2 is YSYEKL. Trimming removed 2 bases from V and 2 bases from J; junction bases left unmatched: 3. These data belong to a study of T cells after yellow fever vaccination. Looking at the study overall: It was SMART-Seq v4 Ultra Low Input that prepared the fractions with low cell numbers. Study conclusions and caveats: A weaker but faster secondary response was observed, peaking on day 5 versus 15. A large majority of primary-vaccination clones showed up again after the booster (roughly 96% CD4, around 85% CD8).

By 5'RACE template switching, TCR cDNA was produced, with a universal primer site and UMIs added in the process. MiXCR, run by TCRdb on the 5' RACE reads, gives a single entry per CDR3 protein. Here the sample spans about 580,000 distinct CDR3 sequences, about 17% being singletons. This receptor was identified in a man aged 18-30 years who received the YFV17D yellow fever vaccine. The rearrangement joins TRBV4-1 to TRBJ1-2; 9 bases are a match to TRBD1. Sequenced material: PBMCs, taken more than 4 days after the first yellow fever vaccination. The DNA of the CDR3 is TGCGCCAGCAGCCAAACGACAGGGGGGAACTATGGCTACACCTTC. This gives the protein CASSQTTGGNYGYTF.